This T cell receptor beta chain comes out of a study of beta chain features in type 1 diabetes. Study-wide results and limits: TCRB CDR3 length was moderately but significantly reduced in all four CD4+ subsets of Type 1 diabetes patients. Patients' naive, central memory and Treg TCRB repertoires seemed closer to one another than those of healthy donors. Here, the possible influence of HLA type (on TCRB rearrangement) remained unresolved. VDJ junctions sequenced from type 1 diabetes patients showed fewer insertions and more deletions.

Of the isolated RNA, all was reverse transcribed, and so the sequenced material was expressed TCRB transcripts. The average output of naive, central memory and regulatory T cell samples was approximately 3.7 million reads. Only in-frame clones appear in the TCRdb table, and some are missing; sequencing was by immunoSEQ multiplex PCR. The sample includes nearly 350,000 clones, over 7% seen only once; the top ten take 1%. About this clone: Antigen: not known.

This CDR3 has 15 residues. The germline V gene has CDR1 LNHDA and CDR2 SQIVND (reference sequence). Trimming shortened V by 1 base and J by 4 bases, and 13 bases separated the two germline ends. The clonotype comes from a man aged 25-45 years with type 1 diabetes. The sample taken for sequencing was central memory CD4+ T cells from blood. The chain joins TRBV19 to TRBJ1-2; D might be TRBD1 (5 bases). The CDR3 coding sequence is TGTGCCAGTAGTATAGGACAGATCGGGCGCTATGGCTACACCTTC. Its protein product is CASSIGQIGRYGYTF.